This entry describes one T cell receptor (beta chain). This specimen belongs to a study of blood T cell repertoires in COVID-19. Study information: There were acute and convalescent COVID-19 samples, and they came from the United States, Italy and Spain. The analysed material was cDNA or gDNA that came from T cells, B-cell-depleted T cells, or PBMCs.

The CDR3 runs 14 residues. Germline CDR1 and CDR2: MNHNY and SVGAGI (reference sequence). V lost 4 bases, J lost 3 bases, and 12 bases lay in between. Per the original data handling: Cell counts per sample came from amplifying reference gene primers. Sequenced by immunoSEQ multiplex PCR; TCRdb stores in-frame clones only, minus some. D and trimming were read from the DNA, whereas the V and J calls and clone size are those reported in that table. The data show roughly 200,000 clones, roughly 84% seen once. This sequence joins TRBV6-6 and TRBJ1-1, with D maybe TRBD1 (6 bases). The TCR sequence derives from a woman older than 75 with acute or convalescent COVID-19. Sequencing input: peripheral blood. CDR3 protein: CASSLRGIDTEAFF. In DNA, the CDR3 is TGTGCCAGCAGTTTAAGGGGGATTGACACTGAAGCTTTCTTT.